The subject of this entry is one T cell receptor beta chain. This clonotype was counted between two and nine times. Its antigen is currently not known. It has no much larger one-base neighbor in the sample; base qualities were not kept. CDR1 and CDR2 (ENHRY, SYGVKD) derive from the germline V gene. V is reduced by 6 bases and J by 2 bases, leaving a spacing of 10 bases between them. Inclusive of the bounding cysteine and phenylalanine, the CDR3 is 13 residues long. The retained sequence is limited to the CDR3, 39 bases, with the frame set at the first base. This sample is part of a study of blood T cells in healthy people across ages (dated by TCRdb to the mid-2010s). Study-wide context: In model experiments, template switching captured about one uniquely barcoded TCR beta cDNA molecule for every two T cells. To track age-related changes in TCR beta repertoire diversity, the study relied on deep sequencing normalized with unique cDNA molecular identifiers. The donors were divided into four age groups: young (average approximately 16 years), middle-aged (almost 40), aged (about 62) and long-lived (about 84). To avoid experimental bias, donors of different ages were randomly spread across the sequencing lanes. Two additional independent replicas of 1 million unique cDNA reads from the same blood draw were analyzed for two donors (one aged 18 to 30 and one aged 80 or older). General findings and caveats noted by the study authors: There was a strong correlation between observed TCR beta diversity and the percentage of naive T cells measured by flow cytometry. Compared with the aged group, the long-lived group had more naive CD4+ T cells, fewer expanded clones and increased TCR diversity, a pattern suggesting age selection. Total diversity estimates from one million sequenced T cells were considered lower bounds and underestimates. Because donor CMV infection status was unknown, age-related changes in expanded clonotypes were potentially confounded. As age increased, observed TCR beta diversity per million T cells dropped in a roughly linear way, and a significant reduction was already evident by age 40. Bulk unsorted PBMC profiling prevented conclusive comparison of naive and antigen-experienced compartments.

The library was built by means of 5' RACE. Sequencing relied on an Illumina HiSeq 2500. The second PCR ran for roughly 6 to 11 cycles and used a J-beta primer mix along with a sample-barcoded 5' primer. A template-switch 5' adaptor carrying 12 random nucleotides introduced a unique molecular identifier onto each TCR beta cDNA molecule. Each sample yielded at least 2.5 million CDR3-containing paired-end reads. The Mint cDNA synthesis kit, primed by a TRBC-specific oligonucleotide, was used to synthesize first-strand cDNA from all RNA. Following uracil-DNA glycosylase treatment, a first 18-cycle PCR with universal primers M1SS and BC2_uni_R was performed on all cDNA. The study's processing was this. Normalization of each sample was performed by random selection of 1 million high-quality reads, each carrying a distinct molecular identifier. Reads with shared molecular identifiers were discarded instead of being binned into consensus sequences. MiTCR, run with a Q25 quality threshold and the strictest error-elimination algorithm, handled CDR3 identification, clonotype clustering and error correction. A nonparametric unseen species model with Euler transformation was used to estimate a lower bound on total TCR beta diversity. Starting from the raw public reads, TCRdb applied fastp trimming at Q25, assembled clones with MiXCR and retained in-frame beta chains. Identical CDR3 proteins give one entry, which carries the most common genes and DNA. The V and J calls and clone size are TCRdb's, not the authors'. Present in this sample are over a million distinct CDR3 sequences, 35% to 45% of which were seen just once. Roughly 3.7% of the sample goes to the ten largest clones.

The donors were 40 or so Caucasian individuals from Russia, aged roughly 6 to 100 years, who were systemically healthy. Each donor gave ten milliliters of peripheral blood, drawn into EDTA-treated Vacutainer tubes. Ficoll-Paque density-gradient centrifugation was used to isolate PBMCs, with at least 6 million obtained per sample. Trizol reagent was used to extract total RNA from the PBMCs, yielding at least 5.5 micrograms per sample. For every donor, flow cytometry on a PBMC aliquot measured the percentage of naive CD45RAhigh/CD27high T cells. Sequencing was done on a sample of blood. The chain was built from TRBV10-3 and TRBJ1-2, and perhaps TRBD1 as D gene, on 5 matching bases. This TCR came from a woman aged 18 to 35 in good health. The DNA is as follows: TGTGCCATCAGCACGGACATAAACTATGGCTACACCTTC. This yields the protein CAISTDINYGYTF.